Below are 2 T cell receptor beta chains sequenced from a single sample in a study of siplizumab effects on memory and regulatory T cells. Produced via immunoSEQ multiplex PCR; TCRdb's table is partial and in-frame only. The data hold tens of thousands of clones, with approximately 88% observed a single time. Sequencing was done on a sample of Tregs sorted from blood. The receptors were sampled from a human donor in good health.

The gene calls are TRBV7-9 and TRBJ2-1; a weak D match, TRBD2 (6 bases). The V gene's germline CDR1 is SEHNR and CDR2 FQNEAQ (reference sequence). The CDR3 has 18 residues. V dropped 4 bases and J dropped 0 bases, with 19 bases sitting between them. The DNA of the CDR3 is TGTGCCAGCAGCTCCCGAAGGGTTAGCGGAAGCTCCTACAATGAGCAGTTCTTC. It yields the protein CASSSRRVSGSSYNEQFF.

This chain connects TRBV7-2 to TRBJ1-1; the match to TRBD1 covers 8 bases. The CDR3 is 13 residues long. Germline loops: CDR1 SGHTA, CDR2 FQGNSA. The V gene end was trimmed by 2 bases and the J gene end by 4 bases; junction bases not matched to a gene: 0. CDR3 DNA: TGTGCCAGCAGCTTAACAGGGGGCACTGAAGCTTTCTTT. Its protein is CASSLTGGTEAFF.